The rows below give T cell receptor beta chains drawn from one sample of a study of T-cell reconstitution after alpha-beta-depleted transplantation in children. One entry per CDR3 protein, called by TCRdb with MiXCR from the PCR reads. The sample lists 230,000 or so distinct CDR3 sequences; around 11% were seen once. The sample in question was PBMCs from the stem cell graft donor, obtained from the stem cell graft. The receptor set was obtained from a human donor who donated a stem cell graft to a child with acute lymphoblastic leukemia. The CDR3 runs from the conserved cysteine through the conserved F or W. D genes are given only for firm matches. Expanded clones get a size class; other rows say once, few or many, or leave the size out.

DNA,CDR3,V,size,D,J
TGTGCCATGGGTCCCCGGCGGGCTAATGAAAAACTGTTTTTT,CAMGPRRANEKLFF,TRBV5-6,-,-,TRBJ1-4
TGTGCCAGCAGCACCCCAGGGTCTCCCGGGGAGCTGTTTTTT,CASSTPGSPGELFF,TRBV7-9,many,-,TRBJ2-2
TGTGCCACCTCGACAGGGGGCGATGAAAAACTGTTTTTT,CATSTGGDEKLFF,TRBV19,many,TRBD1,TRBJ1-4
TGTGCCAGCAGCCCTTCCGGGGCGGGAGTAAGGACCGGGGAGCTGTTTTTT,CASSPSGAGVRTGELFF,TRBV7-9,-,TRBD2,TRBJ2-2
TGCAGTGCTACTGGCCCCGGGATACCAAACACAGATACGCAGTATTTT,CSATGPGIPNTDTQYF,TRBV20-1,many,-,TRBJ2-3
TGTGCCAGCAGCGTAGATGTGGACCTTTACAACACTGAAGCTTTCTTT,CASSVDVDLYNTEAFF,TRBV9,-,-,TRBJ1-1
TGTGCCAGCAGCCCGGGACAGCAAAACATTCAGTACTTC,CASSPGQQNIQYF,TRBV9,-,TRBD1,TRBJ2-4
TGTGCCAGCAGCTTACCTCGGACAGCCCTAAGTGCCCAAACCGGGGAGCTGTTTTTT,CASSLPRTALSAQTGELFF,TRBV7-8,many,-,TRBJ2-2
TGTGCCAGCAGTCCAGGGTCCGGGGAGCTGTTTTTT,CASSPGSGELFF,TRBV2,many,-,TRBJ2-2
TGTGCCAGTGGGACGGAGTATGGCTACACCTTC,CASGTEYGYTF,TRBV19,many,-,TRBJ1-2
TGCAGTGCTAGAGTCTCGGCACAGTACGAGCAGTACTTC,CSARVSAQYEQYF,TRBV20-1,few,-,TRBJ2-7
TGTGCCAGCAGTTTATCGGGGTACGAGCAGTACTTC,CASSLSGYEQYF,TRBV27,many,-,TRBJ2-7
TGCAGCGTCGGGGCGGGAAAGGACTACGAGCAGTACTTC,CSVGAGKDYEQYF,TRBV20-1,many,-,TRBJ2-7
TGTGCCAGCAGCCAAGAACCTTCCGGGACAGGCTCTGGAAACACCATATATTTT,CASSQEPSGTGSGNTIYF,TRBV4-2,few,TRBD1,TRBJ1-3
TGTGCCAGCAGTTACAGGAAACGGGACGGCTACACCTTC,CASSYRKRDGYTF,TRBV6-5,few,-,TRBJ1-2
TGTGCCAGCAGCTTAGAGGGCGGGACATATCTCCACTTT,CASSLEGGTYLHF,TRBV7-6,many,-,TRBJ1-6
TGTGCCAGCAGCACCCACATCCCCGTCCACAATGAGCAGTTCTTC,CASSTHIPVHNEQFF,TRBV6-1,many,-,TRBJ2-1
TGTGCCAGCAGCTTTGGATCGACGGTTCTGAACACTGAAGCTTTCTTT,CASSFGSTVLNTEAFF,TRBV11-2,few,-,TRBJ1-1
TGTGCCAGCAGCTTAAGGGGTGGAGCGGTAGCCAAAAACATTCAGTACTTC,CASSLRGGAVAKNIQYF,TRBV7-2,many,-,TRBJ2-4
TGTGCCAGCAGCCCGGGACAGGGGGCGTATGGCTACACCTTC,CASSPGQGAYGYTF,TRBV3-1,many,TRBD1,TRBJ1-2
TGCGCCAGCAGCTTGTCGACTAGCGCAGTAAATGAGCAGTTCTTC,CASSLSTSAVNEQFF,TRBV5-1,many,TRBD2,TRBJ2-1
TGCGCCAGCAGCTCTGGCGGGGGGGCTGGAGATACGCAGTATTTT,CASSSGGGAGDTQYF,TRBV5-1,many,TRBD2,TRBJ2-3
TGTGCCAGTAGTATCCCCACAGGGGGCTCTGGGGCCAACGTCCTGACTTTC,CASSIPTGGSGANVLTF,TRBV19,many,TRBD1,TRBJ2-6
TGTGCCAGCAGCCAAGACCCGACAGGGAGTGAAGAGACCCAGTACTTC,CASSQDPTGSEETQYF,TRBV4-2,many,TRBD1,TRBJ2-5
TGCGCCAGCAGCCACGACAGGGGCTCTGGGGCCAACGTCCTGACTTTC,CASSHDRGSGANVLTF,TRBV4-3,-,TRBD1,TRBJ2-6
TGCGCCAGCAGCTTGACGGGGCATGGAAACACCATATATTTT,CASSLTGHGNTIYF,TRBV5-1,many,-,TRBJ1-3
TGTGCCAGCAGCCCTTGGACAGTGAACACTGAAGCTTTCTTT,CASSPWTVNTEAFF,TRBV7-9,-,-,TRBJ1-1
TGCAGTGCTAGTACGAATCAGCCCCAGCATTTT,CSASTNQPQHF,TRBV20-1,many,-,TRBJ1-5
TGCGCCAGCAGCACGACACCCTTACCTGGAAACACCATATATTTT,CASSTTPLPGNTIYF,TRBV5-1,many,-,TRBJ1-3
TGTGCCAGCAGCTTTGAACCTCGGGAGCGGAACCGCGAGCAGTACTTC,CASSFEPRERNREQYF,TRBV7-2,-,-,TRBJ2-7
TGTGCCAGCAGTTTATGGGGGCTCCGGAACACTGAAGCTTTCTTT,CASSLWGLRNTEAFF,TRBV27,many,-,TRBJ1-1
TGTGCCAGCAGCTTGATCACACAGTCCCGAGTCGCAGATACGCAGTATTTT,CASSLITQSRVADTQYF,TRBV5-5,many,-,TRBJ2-3
TGTGCCAGCAGCCGACCGGATGGGACAGGGGAGTACGAGCAGTACTTC,CASSRPDGTGEYEQYF,TRBV5-6,many,TRBD1,TRBJ2-7
TGCGCCAGCAGCCAGGGGACTTTCGGACCCTACGAGCAGTACTTC,CASSQGTFGPYEQYF,TRBV4-3,-,-,TRBJ2-7
TGTGCCAGTCCGGCCCGGGGCAGATACTACGAGCAGTACTTC,CASPARGRYYEQYF,TRBV28,few,-,TRBJ2-7
TGTGCCAGCAGTTCCCCCGGGGGGTGGGAGCAGTACTTC,CASSSPGGWEQYF,TRBV12-3/TRBV12-4,many,TRBD2,TRBJ2-7
TGCGCCAGCAGCCAAGATCTTCGGGGGCAGGGGTACTACGAGCAGTACTTC,CASSQDLRGQGYYEQYF,TRBV4-3,-,-,TRBJ2-7
TGTGCCAGCAGCTTAGGATACAGCGAGCAGTACTTC,CASSLGYSEQYF,TRBV7-9,-,-,TRBJ2-7
TGCAGCGTTTTAAGCCTACAGGGTAACGAGCAGTACTTC,CSVLSLQGNEQYF,TRBV29-1,many,-,TRBJ2-7
TGCGCCAGCAGCGTGGAGAGGATGGCAGATACGCAGTATTTT,CASSVERMADTQYF,TRBV5-1,-,-,TRBJ2-3
TGTGCCAGCAGCGTAGACAGCGGGGGCACAGATACGCAGTATTTT,CASSVDSGGTDTQYF,TRBV9,many,TRBD2,TRBJ2-3
TGTGCCAGCAGCGTAGGTGGGACTAGCGGGATCCCCGCCGGGGAGCTGTTTTTT,CASSVGGTSGIPAGELFF,TRBV9,many,TRBD2,TRBJ2-2
TGTGCCAGCAGGGGACCGGGGGGCATGAACACTGAAGCTTTCTTT,CASRGPGGMNTEAFF,TRBV12-3/TRBV12-4,many,-,TRBJ1-1
TGTGCCAGCAGTCCCCTGGGACAGGGCTATGAGCAGTTCTTC,CASSPLGQGYEQFF,TRBV27,many,TRBD1,TRBJ2-1
TGCAGTGCTAGAGGGCCAGGACAAATCTCCTACGAGCAGTACTTC,CSARGPGQISYEQYF,TRBV20-1,many,-,TRBJ2-7
TGTGCCAGCAGCCATTCAAGGGCTTCGGGAGCCCTCCACTTT,CASSHSRASGALHF,TRBV21-1,-,-,TRBJ1-6
TGTGCCAGCAAACACGGGACTGTTTATTACGAGCAGTACTTC,CASKHGTVYYEQYF,TRBV6-1,-,-,TRBJ2-7
TGTGCCAGCACTCCGGGGCAGTCTTATCAGCCCCAGCATTTT,CASTPGQSYQPQHF,TRBV12-3/TRBV12-4,many,-,TRBJ1-5
TGTGCCAGTAGTACCCTATGGATCAGGGGACGCACTGAAGCTTTCTTT,CASSTLWIRGRTEAFF,TRBV19,-,-,TRBJ1-1
TGCGCCACCCGCCTGGAGAGGGCTTTCTTT,CATRLERAFF,TRBV10-2,many,-,TRBJ1-1
TGTGCCAGCAGTTACTCGCGCCCAGGGGCAGGGTGGCAGCCCCAGCATTTT,CASSYSRPGAGWQPQHF,TRBV6-5,many,-,TRBJ1-5
TGTGCCAGCAGCTTAACAAGTGTGAGCACCCTGGGAACACCCCTCCACTTT,CASSLTSVSTLGTPLHF,TRBV7-2,many,-,TRBJ1-6